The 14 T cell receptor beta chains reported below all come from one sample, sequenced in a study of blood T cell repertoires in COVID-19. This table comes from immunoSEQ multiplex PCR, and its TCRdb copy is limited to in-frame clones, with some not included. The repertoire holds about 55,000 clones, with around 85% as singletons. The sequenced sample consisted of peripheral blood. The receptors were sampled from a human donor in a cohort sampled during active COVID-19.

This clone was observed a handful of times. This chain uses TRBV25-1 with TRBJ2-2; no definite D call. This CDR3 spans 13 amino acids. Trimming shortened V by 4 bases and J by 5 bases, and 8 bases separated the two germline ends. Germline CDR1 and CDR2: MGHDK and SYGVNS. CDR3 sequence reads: CASSGTLTGELFF. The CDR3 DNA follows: TGTGCCAGCAGTGGTACTTTGACCGGGGAGCTGTTTTTT.

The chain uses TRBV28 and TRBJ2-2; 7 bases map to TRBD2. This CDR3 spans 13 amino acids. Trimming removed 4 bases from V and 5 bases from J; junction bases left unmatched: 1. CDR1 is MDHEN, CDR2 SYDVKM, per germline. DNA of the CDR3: TGTGCCAGCAGTTGGGGGGGAACCGGGGAGCTGTTTTTT. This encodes CASSWGGTGELFF.

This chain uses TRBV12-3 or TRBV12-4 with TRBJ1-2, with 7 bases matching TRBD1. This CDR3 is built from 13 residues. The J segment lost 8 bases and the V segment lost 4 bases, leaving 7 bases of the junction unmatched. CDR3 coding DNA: TGTGCCAGCAGTTACGGGACAGCGGAAGGCTACACCTTC. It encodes CASSYGTAEGYTF.

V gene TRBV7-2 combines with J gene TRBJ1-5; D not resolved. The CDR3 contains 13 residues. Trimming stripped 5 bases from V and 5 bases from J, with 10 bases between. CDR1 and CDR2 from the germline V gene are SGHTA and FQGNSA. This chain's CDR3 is CASSPHLDQPQHF. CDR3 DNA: TGTGCCAGCAGCCCTCACTTAGATCAGCCCCAGCATTTT.

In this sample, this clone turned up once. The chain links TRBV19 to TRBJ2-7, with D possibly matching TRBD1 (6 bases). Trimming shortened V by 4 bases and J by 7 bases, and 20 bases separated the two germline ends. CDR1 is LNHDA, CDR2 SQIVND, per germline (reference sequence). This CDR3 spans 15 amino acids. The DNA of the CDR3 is TGTGCCAGTAGTACCTACAGGGTTTCCCCCGGGGAGCAGTACTTC. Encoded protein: CASSTYRVSPGEQYF.

The CDR3 nucleotides read TGCGCCAGCAGCTTGGAGGCGGGGTCGAGCGGGACTAGCTCCTACGAGCAGTACTTC. This gives the protein CASSLEAGSSGTSSYEQYF. J is TRBJ2-7 and V is TRBV5-1; 8 bases match TRBD2. Trimming at V came to 0 bases and at J to 0 bases, leaving 14 bases not matched to a gene. Germline CDR1 and CDR2: SGHRS and YFSETQ. The CDR3 sequence is 19 residues long.

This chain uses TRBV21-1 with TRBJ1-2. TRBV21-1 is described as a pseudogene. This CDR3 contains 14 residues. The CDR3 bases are TGTGCCAGCAGCAAAAATCGACGGGGAGGAGGCTACACCTTC. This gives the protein CASSKNRRGGGYTF.

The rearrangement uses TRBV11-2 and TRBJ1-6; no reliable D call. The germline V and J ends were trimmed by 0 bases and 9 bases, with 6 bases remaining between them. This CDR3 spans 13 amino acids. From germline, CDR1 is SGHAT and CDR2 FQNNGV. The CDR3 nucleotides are TGTGCCAGCAGCTTAGAATCCGGTTCACCCCTCCACTTT. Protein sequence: CASSLESGSPLHF. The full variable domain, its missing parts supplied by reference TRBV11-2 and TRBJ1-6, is EAGVAQSPRYKIIEKRQSVAFWCNPISGHATLYWYQQILGQGPKLLIQFQNNGVVDDSQLPKDRFSAERLKGVDSTLKIQPAKLEDSAVYLCASSLESGSPLHFGNGTRLTVT.

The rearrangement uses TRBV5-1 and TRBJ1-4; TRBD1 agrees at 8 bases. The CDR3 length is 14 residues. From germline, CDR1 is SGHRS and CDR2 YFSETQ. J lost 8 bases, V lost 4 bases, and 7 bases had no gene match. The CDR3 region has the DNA TGCGCCAGCAGCGTATCCGGGACAGGCGAAAAACTGTTTTTT. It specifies CASSVSGTGEKLFF.

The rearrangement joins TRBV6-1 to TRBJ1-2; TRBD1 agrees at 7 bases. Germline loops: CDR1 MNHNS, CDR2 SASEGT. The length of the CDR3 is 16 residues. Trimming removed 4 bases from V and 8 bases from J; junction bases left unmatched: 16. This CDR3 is CASSATGALNTRGYTF. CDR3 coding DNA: TGTGCCAGCAGTGCCACAGGGGCCCTAAACACTAGGGGCTACACCTTC.

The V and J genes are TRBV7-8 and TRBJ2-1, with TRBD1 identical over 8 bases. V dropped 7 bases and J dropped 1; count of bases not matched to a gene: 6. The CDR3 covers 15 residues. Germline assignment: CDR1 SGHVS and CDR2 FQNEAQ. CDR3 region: CASTPQGASYNEQFF. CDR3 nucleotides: TGTGCCAGCACCCCCCAGGGGGCATCCTACAATGAGCAGTTCTTC.

CDR3 loop: CASSYTGTSGEAKNIQYF. Written as DNA, the CDR3 is TGCGCCAGCAGCTATACCGGGACTAGCGGTGAAGCCAAAAACATTCAGTACTTC. V usage is TRBV5-1 and J usage is TRBJ2-4, with TRBD2 matching 11 bases. Germline-derived CDR1 and CDR2 are SGHRS and YFSETQ. J was trimmed by 0 bases and V by 3 bases; bases with no gene match: 8. The CDR3 consists of 18 residues.

This CDR3 is CASSEARRGGEKLFF. The CDR3 nucleotides are TGTGCCAGCAGTGAAGCGCGGAGGGGAGGTGAAAAACTGTTTTTT. The chain recombines TRBV2 with TRBJ1-4, with a weak D call TRBD1 (5 bases). Germline CDR1 and CDR2: SNHLY and FYNNEI. V lost 0 bases and J lost 7, with 12 bases in between. The CDR3 is 15 residues long.

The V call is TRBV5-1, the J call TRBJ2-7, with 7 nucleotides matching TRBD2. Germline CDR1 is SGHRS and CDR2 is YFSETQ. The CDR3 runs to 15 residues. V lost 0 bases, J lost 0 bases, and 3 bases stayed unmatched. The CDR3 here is CASSLAGGSSYEQYF. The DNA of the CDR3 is TGCGCCAGCAGCTTGGCCGGCGGGAGCTCCTACGAGCAGTACTTC.